These T cell receptor beta chains were read from a single sample in a study of cytomegalovirus exposure and HLA in healthy donors. Profiled with immunoSEQ multiplex PCR; TCRdb holds only in-frame clones, not every one. This table has about 58,000 clones, over 85% appearing once. The specimen was PBMCs. These receptors all come from a man aged 18-30 years in good health and CMV-seronegative. The CDR3 runs from the conserved cysteine through the conserved F or W. The order of the fields is J gene, clone size, V gene, D gene, CDR3 DNA, CDR3 protein. D genes are given only for firm matches. Only some rows state a clone size, as once, few, many or a class for expanded clones.

J gene: TRBJ2-7
clone size: NA
V gene: TRBV4-2
D gene: TRBD2
CDR3 DNA: TGTGCCAGCAGCCTAGGCGGGAGCAGCTACGAGCAGTACTTC
CDR3 protein: CASSLGGSSYEQYF

J gene: TRBJ2-1
clone size: NA
V gene: TRBV5-5
D gene: TRBD2
CDR3 DNA: TGTGCCAGCAGCTGGACCCTGAAAAGGGAGGGAAATGAGCAGTTCTTC
CDR3 protein: CASSWTLKREGNEQFF

J gene: TRBJ2-5
clone size: NA
V gene: TRBV2
D gene: NA
CDR3 DNA: TGTGCCAGCAAGGCAGGGCAAGAGACCCAGTACTTC
CDR3 protein: CASKAGQETQYF

J gene: TRBJ2-2
clone size: NA
V gene: TRBV28
D gene: NA
CDR3 DNA: TGTGCCAGCAGTTTACGGAGGCTGAACACCGGGGAGCTGTTTTTT
CDR3 protein: CASSLRRLNTGELFF

J gene: TRBJ1-4
clone size: NA
V gene: TRBV19
D gene: NA
CDR3 DNA: TGTGCCAGTAGTGTGACAGCAACTAATGAAAAACTGTTTTTT
CDR3 protein: CASSVTATNEKLFF

J gene: TRBJ2-5
clone size: NA
V gene: TRBV5-1
D gene: NA
CDR3 DNA: TGCGCCAGCAGCGCGGCGGAGACCCAGTACTTC
CDR3 protein: CASSAAETQYF

J gene: TRBJ1-5
clone size: NA
V gene: TRBV18
D gene: NA
CDR3 DNA: TGTGCCAGCTCACCAGTGGGGGCTGGACAGCCCCAGCATTTT
CDR3 protein: CASSPVGAGQPQHF

J gene: TRBJ2-7
clone size: NA
V gene: TRBV6-6
D gene: TRBD1
CDR3 DNA: TGTGCCAGCAGTTCCGCCGCAGGGGGCCTTCTCTACGAGCAGTACTTC
CDR3 protein: CASSSAAGGLLYEQYF

J gene: TRBJ2-3
clone size: NA
V gene: TRBV5-1
D gene: NA
CDR3 DNA: TGCGCCAGCAGCTTTAGTAGTCCGAGCCTGGGGCCAGATACGCAGTATTTT
CDR3 protein: CASSFSSPSLGPDTQYF

J gene: TRBJ2-7
clone size: NA
V gene: TRBV5-1
D gene: NA
CDR3 DNA: TGCGCCAGCAGCCCCGACGCCGGGGTCTCCTACGAGCAGTACTTC
CDR3 protein: CASSPDAGVSYEQYF

J gene: TRBJ1-3
clone size: NA
V gene: TRBV6-5
D gene: NA
CDR3 DNA: TGTGCCAGCTCGCGGGAAACTGGAAACACCATATATTTT
CDR3 protein: CASSRETGNTIYF

J gene: TRBJ2-1
clone size: NA
V gene: TRBV6-1
D gene: TRBD2
CDR3 DNA: TGTGCCAGCAGTGCCCAGACTAGCGGGATCCTCTACAATGAGCAGTTCTTC
CDR3 protein: CASSAQTSGILYNEQFF

J gene: TRBJ2-3
clone size: NA
V gene: TRBV30
D gene: NA
CDR3 DNA: TGTGCCGTAACGTGGAGGAGCACAGATACGCAGTATTTT
CDR3 protein: CAVTWRSTDTQYF

J gene: TRBJ1-2
clone size: NA
V gene: TRBV5-6
D gene: NA
CDR3 DNA: TGTGCCAGCAGTATGCGGGGGGCGTATGGTGGCTACACCTTC
CDR3 protein: CASSMRGAYGGYTF

J gene: TRBJ1-5
clone size: NA
V gene: TRBV2
D gene: NA
CDR3 DNA: TGTGCCAGCAGTGAAGTCCAGGGAGGGCAGCCCCAGCATTTT
CDR3 protein: CASSEVQGGQPQHF

J gene: TRBJ2-4
clone size: NA
V gene: TRBV16
D gene: TRBD2
CDR3 DNA: TGTGCCAGCAGTGGAAGACCCGCCGGGGGGGACATTCAGTACTTC
CDR3 protein: CASSGRPAGGDIQYF

J gene: TRBJ2-3
clone size: NA
V gene: TRBV6-1
D gene: NA
CDR3 DNA: TGTGCCAGCTCTAGCGAGCGGGCCACAGATACGCAGTATTTT
CDR3 protein: CASSSERATDTQYF

J gene: TRBJ1-2
clone size: NA
V gene: TRBV6-6
D gene: TRBD1
CDR3 DNA: TGTGCCAGCCTTTCATCAGGGGGAACTAACTATGGCTACACCTTC
CDR3 protein: CASLSSGGTNYGYTF

J gene: TRBJ1-1
clone size: NA
V gene: TRBV30
D gene: TRBD1
CDR3 DNA: TGTGCCTGGAGTGTTAGCAGGGGGCTTACTGAAGCTTTCTTT
CDR3 protein: CAWSVSRGLTEAFF

J gene: TRBJ2-1
clone size: NA
V gene: TRBV28
D gene: NA
CDR3 DNA: TGTGCCAGCAGTTTATCAACAAATTACAATGAGCAGTTCTTC
CDR3 protein: CASSLSTNYNEQFF

J gene: TRBJ2-1
clone size: NA
V gene: TRBV5-6
D gene: TRBD2
CDR3 DNA: TGTGCCAGCAGCTCGGACGGGAGGGGCTCCTACAATGAGCAGTTCTTC
CDR3 protein: CASSSDGRGSYNEQFF

J gene: TRBJ2-7
clone size: NA
V gene: TRBV4-2
D gene: NA
CDR3 DNA: TGTGCCAGCAGCCAAGTAACGGGAGCTCCCTACGAGCAGTACTTC
CDR3 protein: CASSQVTGAPYEQYF

J gene: TRBJ1-1
clone size: NA
V gene: TRBV12-5
D gene: NA
CDR3 DNA: TGTGCTAGTACCGTAAGACAATCTAAGGCTGAAGCTTTCTTT
CDR3 protein: CASTVRQSKAEAFF

J gene: TRBJ2-2
clone size: NA
V gene: TRBV6-4
D gene: NA
CDR3 DNA: TGTGCCAGCAGTGCCCTCGCGACAGGAGACACCGGGGAGCTGTTTTTT
CDR3 protein: CASSALATGDTGELFF

J gene: TRBJ2-1
clone size: NA
V gene: TRBV18
D gene: NA
CDR3 DNA: TGTGCCAGCTCACCACCATCCCCTATCTCCTACAATGAGCAGTTCTTC
CDR3 protein: CASSPPSPISYNEQFF

J gene: TRBJ2-5
clone size: once
V gene: TRBV27
D gene: NA
CDR3 DNA: TGTGCCAGCAGTAGTTTGGGTGTGGGGGGGCAGGAGACCCAGTACTTC
CDR3 protein: CASSSLGVGGQETQYF

J gene: TRBJ1-1
clone size: NA
V gene: TRBV13
D gene: TRBD1
CDR3 DNA: TGTGCCAGCAGCTTTGACGGACAGGGGGCTGAAGCTTTCTTT
CDR3 protein: CASSFDGQGAEAFF

J gene: TRBJ2-5
clone size: NA
V gene: TRBV5-1
D gene: TRBD1
CDR3 DNA: TGCGCCAGCAGCTCCGGGACAGCCCAAGAGACCCAGTACTTC
CDR3 protein: CASSSGTAQETQYF

J gene: TRBJ1-2
clone size: NA
V gene: TRBV19
D gene: TRBD1
CDR3 DNA: TGTGCCAGTAGACCCTCCGGGACAGGAGATGGCTACACCTTC
CDR3 protein: CASRPSGTGDGYTF

J gene: TRBJ1-1
clone size: NA
V gene: TRBV27
D gene: NA
CDR3 DNA: TGTGCCAGCAGTTTAGGACAGAACACTGAAGCTTTCTTT
CDR3 protein: CASSLGQNTEAFF

J gene: TRBJ2-5
clone size: NA
V gene: TRBV4-3
D gene: NA
CDR3 DNA: TGCGCCAGCAGCCAAGAAATCGGGGAGACCCAGTACTTC
CDR3 protein: CASSQEIGETQYF

J gene: TRBJ2-7
clone size: NA
V gene: TRBV7-2
D gene: NA
CDR3 DNA: TGTGCCAGCAGCTTAGTTCGGTTAACGGACTCTCGGGAGCAGTACTTC
CDR3 protein: CASSLVRLTDSREQYF

J gene: TRBJ2-5
clone size: NA
V gene: TRBV7-8
D gene: TRBD2
CDR3 DNA: TGTGCCAGCAGCTCGACCGGGACTAGCGGGTTTGAGACCCAGTACTTC
CDR3 protein: CASSSTGTSGFETQYF

J gene: TRBJ2-2
clone size: NA
V gene: TRBV28
D gene: NA
CDR3 DNA: TGTGCCAGCAGTTCCACTGGACACAGATACACCGGGGAGCTGTTTTTT
CDR3 protein: CASSSTGHRYTGELFF

J gene: TRBJ1-2
clone size: NA
V gene: TRBV5-1
D gene: NA
CDR3 DNA: TGCGCCAGCAGCTTGGGACAGGAAAAAATCTATGGCTACACCTTC
CDR3 protein: CASSLGQEKIYGYTF

J gene: TRBJ2-2
clone size: NA
V gene: TRBV6-1
D gene: TRBD1
CDR3 DNA: TGTGCCAGCAGAACCGGGACAGAGAACACCGGGGAGCTGTTTTTT
CDR3 protein: CASRTGTENTGELFF

J gene: TRBJ2-2
clone size: few
V gene: TRBV5-4
D gene: TRBD1
CDR3 DNA: TGTGCCAGCAGCAGGACCGGGACAGGGGCTACCGGGGAGCTGTTTTTT
CDR3 protein: CASSRTGTGATGELFF

J gene: TRBJ1-4
clone size: NA
V gene: TRBV18
D gene: NA
CDR3 DNA: TGTGCCAGCTCACGTACTGGCGGCGAAAAACTGTTTTTT
CDR3 protein: CASSRTGGEKLFF

J gene: TRBJ2-1
clone size: NA
V gene: TRBV11-3
D gene: NA
CDR3 DNA: TGTGCCAGCAGCTTTTCGGGGGGCCATGAGCAGTTCTTC
CDR3 protein: CASSFSGGHEQFF

J gene: TRBJ2-7
clone size: NA
V gene: TRBV18
D gene: TRBD1
CDR3 DNA: TGTGCCAGCTCACCGTTACAGGGGGCGTACGAGCAGTACTTC
CDR3 protein: CASSPLQGAYEQYF

J gene: TRBJ2-1
clone size: NA
V gene: TRBV9
D gene: TRBD1
CDR3 DNA: TGTGCCAGCAGCGGGGGACAGGGGGGCTCCTACAATGAGCAGTTCTTC
CDR3 protein: CASSGGQGGSYNEQFF

J gene: TRBJ2-7
clone size: NA
V gene: TRBV4-2
D gene: TRBD2
CDR3 DNA: TGTGCCAGCAGCCAAGAAGGGACTAGCGGGAGGAAGAGCCACGAGCAGTACTTC
CDR3 protein: CASSQEGTSGRKSHEQYF

J gene: TRBJ2-7
clone size: NA
V gene: TRBV6-1
D gene: TRBD1
CDR3 DNA: TGTGCCAGCAGTGAAGGTTCTGGGACAGGGTCCTACGAGCAGTACTTC
CDR3 protein: CASSEGSGTGSYEQYF

J gene: TRBJ2-5
clone size: NA
V gene: TRBV5-6
D gene: NA
CDR3 DNA: TGTGCCAGCAGCTTTTATGGATTATCGGGACAAGAGACCCAGTACTTC
CDR3 protein: CASSFYGLSGQETQYF

J gene: TRBJ2-1
clone size: NA
V gene: TRBV7-2
D gene: TRBD2
CDR3 DNA: TGTGCCAGCAGCTCAGGGACTAGCGGGAGGGGTTGGGTCTTC
CDR3 protein: CASSSGTSGRGWVF

J gene: TRBJ2-1
clone size: NA
V gene: TRBV27
D gene: TRBD2
CDR3 DNA: TGTGCCAGCAGTTCTGGCGGGGGTCGGGTCAATGAGCAGTTCTTC
CDR3 protein: CASSSGGGRVNEQFF

J gene: TRBJ2-1
clone size: once
V gene: TRBV4-2
D gene: TRBD1
CDR3 DNA: TGTGCCAGCAGCCAAGCGACAGGGGGCCAAGTATCCGCCGACAATGAGCAGTTCTTC
CDR3 protein: CASSQATGGQVSADNEQFF

J gene: TRBJ2-7
clone size: once
V gene: TRBV7-2
D gene: NA
CDR3 DNA: TGTGCCAGCAGCGTAAGGGCGGGCGAGCAGTACTTC
CDR3 protein: CASSVRAGEQYF

J gene: TRBJ1-2
clone size: NA
V gene: TRBV7-9
D gene: TRBD1
CDR3 DNA: TGTGCCAGCAGCCCAACAGGGGACTATGGCTACACCTTC
CDR3 protein: CASSPTGDYGYTF

J gene: TRBJ2-1
clone size: NA
V gene: TRBV5-5
D gene: TRBD2
CDR3 DNA: TGTGCCAGCAGCATGACAGCGGGAGACACGATGGGCGGTGAGCAGTTCTTC
CDR3 protein: CASSMTAGDTMGGEQFF

J gene: TRBJ2-1
clone size: NA
V gene: TRBV5-5
D gene: TRBD1
CDR3 DNA: TGTGCCAGCAGCGGGGACAGGAACTCCTACAATGAGCAGTTCTTC
CDR3 protein: CASSGDRNSYNEQFF

J gene: TRBJ2-7
clone size: NA
V gene: TRBV11-2
D gene: NA
CDR3 DNA: TGTGCCAGCAGCTTCGGAGCCTACGAGCAGTACTTC
CDR3 protein: CASSFGAYEQYF

J gene: TRBJ2-7
clone size: NA
V gene: TRBV5-1
D gene: TRBD1
CDR3 DNA: TGCGCCAGCAGGCTCGGACAGGGACCCTACGAGCAGTACTTC
CDR3 protein: CASRLGQGPYEQYF

J gene: TRBJ2-1
clone size: NA
V gene: TRBV7-3
D gene: NA
CDR3 DNA: TGTGCCAGCAGCCAAAGACTAGGCTCCTACAATGAGCAGTTCTTC
CDR3 protein: CASSQRLGSYNEQFF

J gene: TRBJ2-1
clone size: NA
V gene: TRBV27
D gene: TRBD2
CDR3 DNA: TGTGCCAGCAGTTTATCGTCTGGGGGGGACTACAATGAGCAGTTCTTC
CDR3 protein: CASSLSSGGDYNEQFF

J gene: TRBJ2-2
clone size: NA
V gene: TRBV4-1
D gene: TRBD2
CDR3 DNA: TGCGCCAGTGGAGCGGGAGGGCCTTCGAACACCGGGGAGCTGTTTTTT
CDR3 protein: CASGAGGPSNTGELFF

J gene: TRBJ1-1
clone size: NA
V gene: TRBV5-4
D gene: NA
CDR3 DNA: TGTGCCAGCAATCCGGCCGACATCGTGGGCACTGAAGCTTTCTTT
CDR3 protein: CASNPADIVGTEAFF

J gene: TRBJ2-1
clone size: NA
V gene: TRBV15
D gene: NA
CDR3 DNA: TGTGCCACCAGCAGAACACATGGGGCGCATGAGCAGTTCTTC
CDR3 protein: CATSRTHGAHEQFF

J gene: TRBJ1-4
clone size: NA
V gene: TRBV5-8
D gene: TRBD1
CDR3 DNA: TGTGCCAGCAGCCCGGAGGGGGCCAATGAAAAACTGTTTTTT
CDR3 protein: CASSPEGANEKLFF